The sequence of this T cell receptor beta chain was determined in a study of tissue T cells after allogeneic stem cell transplantation. Clones were read by immunoSEQ multiplex PCR, and TCRdb kept only the in-frame ones, dropping some. The data hold some 8,000 clones, with 37% observed a single time. Time point specified: mouse harvest day 14 after allogeneic transplant. Mouse grafts combined 10^7 T-cell-depleted bone marrow cells with 10^6 splenic CD5+ T cells. Tissues came from B6→BALB/c major-mismatch GVHD mice at day 7 or 14. J lost 1 base, V lost 2 bases, and 2 bases had no gene match. The CDR3 spans 14 residues. CDR1 is SGHDT and CDR2 is FRDEAV in the germline V gene. This clone was recorded once. Its antigen remains unidentified. Gene names are mouse gene names. The observed sequence ends 1 residue before the CDR3 terminus, with the missing tail filled in from the germline J gene. General study findings and limits: Shared clones across patients were few; motif clustering revealed tissue-specific shared signatures. Sampling depth was limited, and the cohort was small and clinically varied.

Material for sequencing was skin. This receptor was identified in a female BALB/c mouse given C57BL/6 T cells with graft-versus-host disease after an allogeneic hematopoietic cell transplant. The chain couples TRBV14 to TRBJ1-1; 7 bases match TRBD1. The DNA read from the CDR3 is TGTGCCAGCAGTTTTGCAGGGGGAAACACAGAAGTCTTC. Protein: CASSFAGGNTEVF. In full, the CDR3 is CASSFAGGNTEVFF.